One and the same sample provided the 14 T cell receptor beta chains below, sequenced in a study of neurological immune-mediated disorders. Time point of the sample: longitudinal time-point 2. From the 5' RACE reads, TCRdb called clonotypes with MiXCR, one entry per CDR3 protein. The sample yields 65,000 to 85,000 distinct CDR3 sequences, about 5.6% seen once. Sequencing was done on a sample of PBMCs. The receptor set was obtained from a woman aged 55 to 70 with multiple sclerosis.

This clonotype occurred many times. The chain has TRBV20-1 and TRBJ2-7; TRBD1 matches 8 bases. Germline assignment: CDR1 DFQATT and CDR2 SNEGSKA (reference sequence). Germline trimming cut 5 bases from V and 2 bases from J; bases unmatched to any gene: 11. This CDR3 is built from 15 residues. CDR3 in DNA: TGCAGTGCTCTCTTGGTCAGGGGGCCGACCTACGAGCAGTACTTC. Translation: CSALLVRGPTYEQYF.

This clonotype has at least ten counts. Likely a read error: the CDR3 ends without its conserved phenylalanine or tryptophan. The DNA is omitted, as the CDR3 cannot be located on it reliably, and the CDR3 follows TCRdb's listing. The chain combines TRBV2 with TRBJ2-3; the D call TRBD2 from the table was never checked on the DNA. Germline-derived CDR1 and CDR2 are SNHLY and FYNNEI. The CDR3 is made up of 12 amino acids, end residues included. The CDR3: CASSGTSGSLVL.

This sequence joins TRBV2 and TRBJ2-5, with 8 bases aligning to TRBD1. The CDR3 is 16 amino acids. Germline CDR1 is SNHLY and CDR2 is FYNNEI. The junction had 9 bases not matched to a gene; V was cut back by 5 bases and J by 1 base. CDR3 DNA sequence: TGTGCCAGCAGTCTCGCGGACAGGGCTATCCAAGAGACCCAGTACTTC. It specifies CASSLADRAIQETQYF.

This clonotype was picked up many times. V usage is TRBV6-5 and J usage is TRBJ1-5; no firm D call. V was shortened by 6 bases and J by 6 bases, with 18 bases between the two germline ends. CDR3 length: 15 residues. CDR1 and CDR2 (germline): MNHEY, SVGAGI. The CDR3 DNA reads TGTGCCAGCAGCAAGTCGGGTCGTCTAGGTCAGCCCCAGCATTTT. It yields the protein CASSKSGRLGQPQHF.

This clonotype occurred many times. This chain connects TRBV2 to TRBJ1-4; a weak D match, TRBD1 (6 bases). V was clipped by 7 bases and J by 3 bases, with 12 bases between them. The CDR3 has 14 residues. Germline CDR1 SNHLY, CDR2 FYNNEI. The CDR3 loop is CASNPGASNEKLFF. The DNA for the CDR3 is TGTGCCAGCAATCCAGGGGCATCTAATGAAAAACTGTTTTTT.

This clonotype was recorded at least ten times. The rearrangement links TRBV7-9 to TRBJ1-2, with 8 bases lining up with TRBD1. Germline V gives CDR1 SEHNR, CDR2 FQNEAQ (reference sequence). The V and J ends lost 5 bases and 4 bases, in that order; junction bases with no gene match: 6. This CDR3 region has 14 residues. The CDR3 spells CASSHGQGLYGYTF. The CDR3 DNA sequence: TGTGCCAGCAGCCATGGACAGGGACTCTATGGCTACACCTTC. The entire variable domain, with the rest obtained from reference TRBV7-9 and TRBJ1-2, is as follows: DTGVSQNPRHKITKRGQNVTFRCDPISEHNRLYWYRQTLGQGPEFLTYFQNEAQLEKSRLLSDRFSAERPKGSFSTLEIQRTEQGDSAMYLCASSHGQGLYGYTFGSGTRLTVV.

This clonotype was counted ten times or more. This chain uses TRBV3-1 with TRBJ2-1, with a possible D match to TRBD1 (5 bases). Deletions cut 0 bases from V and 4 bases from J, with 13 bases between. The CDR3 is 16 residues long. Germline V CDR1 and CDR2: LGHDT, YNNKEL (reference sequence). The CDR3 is CASSQEVPGLYNEQFF. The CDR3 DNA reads TGTGCCAGCAGCCAAGAAGTGCCAGGGTTATACAATGAGCAGTTCTTC.

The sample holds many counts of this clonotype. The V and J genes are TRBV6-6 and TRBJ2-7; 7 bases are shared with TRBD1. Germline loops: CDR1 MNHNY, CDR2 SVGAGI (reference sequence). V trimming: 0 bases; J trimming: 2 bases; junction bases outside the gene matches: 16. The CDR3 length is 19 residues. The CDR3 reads CASSYSAPGPGGRTYEQYF. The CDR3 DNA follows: TGTGCCAGCAGTTACTCGGCCCCGGGCCCAGGGGGAAGAACCTACGAGCAGTACTTC.

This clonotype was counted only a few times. CDR3 nucleotides: TGTGCCAGCAGCTCCCCGGGACAGCCAAACACCGGGGAGCTGTTTTTT. Residues: CASSSPGQPNTGELFF. The rearrangement uses TRBV7-6 and TRBJ2-2, with TRBD1 identical over 7 bases. The CDR3 runs 16 residues. In germline, CDR1 is SGHVS, CDR2 FNYEAQ. The V gene end was trimmed by 4 bases and the J gene end by 2 bases; junction bases not matched to a gene: 7.

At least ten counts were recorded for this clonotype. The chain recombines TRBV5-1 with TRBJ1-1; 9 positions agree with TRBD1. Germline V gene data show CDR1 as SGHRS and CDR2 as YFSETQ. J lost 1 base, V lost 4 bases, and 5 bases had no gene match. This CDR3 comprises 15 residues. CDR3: CASSAPQGANTEAFF. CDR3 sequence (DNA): TGCGCCAGCAGCGCCCCACAGGGGGCGAACACTGAAGCTTTCTTT. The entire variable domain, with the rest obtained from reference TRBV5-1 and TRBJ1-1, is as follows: KAGVTQTPRYLIKTRGQQVTLSCSPISGHRSVSWYQQTPGQGLQFLFEYFSETQRNKGNFPGRFSGRQFSNSRSEMNVSTLELGDSALYLCASSAPQGANTEAFFGQGTRLTVV.

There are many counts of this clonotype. Written as DNA, the CDR3 is TGTGCCAGCAGTGTGCTAGCCTACAATGAGCAGTTCTTC. Translating gives CASSVLAYNEQFF. V usage is TRBV6-1 and J usage is TRBJ2-1; D gene unclear. Trimming took off 4 bases at V and 2 bases at J, with 6 bases between the two ends. The CDR3 is 13 residues long. Germline loops: CDR1 MNHNS, CDR2 SASEGT.

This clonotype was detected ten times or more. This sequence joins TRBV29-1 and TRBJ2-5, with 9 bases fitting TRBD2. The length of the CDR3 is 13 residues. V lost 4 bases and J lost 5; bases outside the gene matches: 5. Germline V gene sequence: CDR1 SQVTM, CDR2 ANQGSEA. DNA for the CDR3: TGCAGCGTTGGACTAGCGGTTCAGGAGACCCAGTACTTC. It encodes CSVGLAVQETQYF.

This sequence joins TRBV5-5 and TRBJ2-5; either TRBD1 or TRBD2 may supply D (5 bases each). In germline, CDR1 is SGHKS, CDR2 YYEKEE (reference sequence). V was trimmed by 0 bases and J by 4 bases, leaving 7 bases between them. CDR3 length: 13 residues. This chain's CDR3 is CASSLAGPETQYF. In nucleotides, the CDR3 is TGTGCCAGCAGCTTGGCGGGGCCAGAGACCCAGTACTTC. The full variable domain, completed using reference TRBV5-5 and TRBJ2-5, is DAGVTQSPTHLIKTRGQQVTLRCSPISGHKSVSWYQQVLGQGPQFIFQYYEKEERGRGNFPDRFSARQFPNYSSELNVNALLLGDSALYLCASSLAGPETQYFGPGTRLLVL.

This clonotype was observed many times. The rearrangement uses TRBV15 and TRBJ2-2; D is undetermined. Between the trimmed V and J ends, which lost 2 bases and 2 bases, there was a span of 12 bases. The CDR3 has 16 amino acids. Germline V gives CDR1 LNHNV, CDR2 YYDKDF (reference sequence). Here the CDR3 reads CATSRTRTGNTGELFF. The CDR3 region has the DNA TGTGCCACCAGCAGAACCCGGACGGGCAACACCGGGGAGCTGTTTTTT.